What follows describes a single T cell receptor (beta chain). Generated by immunoSEQ multiplex PCR, the TCRdb table keeps only in-frame clones and is missing some. The table lists 440,000 or so clones, 92% of them singletons, with less than 2% in the top ten. This entry comes from a study of Ad26.COV2.S vaccination and SARS-CoV-2 variants. The germline gives CDR1 SGHTA, CDR2 FQGNSA. V lost 4 bases, J lost 5 bases, and 14 bases lay in between. This CDR3 has 14 amino acids. Treatment in this sample: 15 to 20 received Ad26.COV2.S at low or high dose, single or two shots; a few received placebo; per-sample allocation not given. The study sampled participants on day 63 after the first vaccine or placebo injection.

Material: peripheral blood, obtained in a trial of Ad26.COV2.S vaccine versus placebo. The clonotype was recovered from a person between 18 and 60 years old who received the Ad26.COV2.S COVID-19 vaccine or a placebo. The chain uses TRBV7-2 and TRBJ1-1; tentatively, D is TRBD1 (6 bases). In nucleotides, the CDR3 is TGTGCCAGCAGCTGGGAGGGGGGGTGGACTGAAGCTTTCTTT. Translated: CASSWEGGWTEAFF.